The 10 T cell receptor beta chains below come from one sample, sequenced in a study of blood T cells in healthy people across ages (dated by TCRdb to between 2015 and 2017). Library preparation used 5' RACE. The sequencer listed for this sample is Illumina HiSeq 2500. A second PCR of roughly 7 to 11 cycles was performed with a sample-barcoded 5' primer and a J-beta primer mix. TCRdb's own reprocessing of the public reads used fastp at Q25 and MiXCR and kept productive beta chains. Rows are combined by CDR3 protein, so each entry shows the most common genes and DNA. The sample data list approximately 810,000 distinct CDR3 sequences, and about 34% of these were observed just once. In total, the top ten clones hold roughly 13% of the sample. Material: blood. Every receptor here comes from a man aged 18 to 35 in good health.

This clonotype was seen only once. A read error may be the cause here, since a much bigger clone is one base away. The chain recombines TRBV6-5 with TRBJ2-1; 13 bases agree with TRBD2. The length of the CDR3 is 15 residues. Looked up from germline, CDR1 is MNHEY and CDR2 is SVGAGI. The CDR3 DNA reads TGTGCCAGCAGAACTAGCGGGGGGGCTTACAGTGAGCAGTTCTTC. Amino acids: CASRTSGGAYSEQFF.

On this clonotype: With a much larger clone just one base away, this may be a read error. For the CDR3, the DNA is TGCAGTGCCGCCCCCGGGACTTACAATGAGCAGTTCTTC. Amino acid sequence: CSAAPGTYNEQFF. The gene calls are TRBV20-1 and TRBJ2-1, with a possible D match to TRBD2 (6 bases). This CDR3 is 13 amino acids long. Germline values: CDR1 DFQATT, CDR2 SNEGSKA (reference sequence). The germline V and J ends were trimmed by 6 bases and 4 bases, with 13 bases remaining between them.

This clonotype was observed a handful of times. The CDR3 DNA follows: TGTGCCAGCAGTTCCAGGCCCAAATCTAATTCACCCCTCCACTTT. It codes for CASSSRPKSNSPLHF. J is TRBJ1-6 and V is TRBV12-3 or TRBV12-4; D is unclear. With 4 bases removed from V and 6 bases from J, the gap between germline ends came to 13 bases. The CDR3 has 15 amino acids.

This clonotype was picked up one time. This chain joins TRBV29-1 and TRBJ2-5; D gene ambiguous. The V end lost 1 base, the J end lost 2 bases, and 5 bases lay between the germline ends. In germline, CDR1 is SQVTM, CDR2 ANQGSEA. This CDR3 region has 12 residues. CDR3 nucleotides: TGCAGCGTTGAAGGGCCTCAAGAGACCCAGTACTTC. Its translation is CSVEGPQETQYF.

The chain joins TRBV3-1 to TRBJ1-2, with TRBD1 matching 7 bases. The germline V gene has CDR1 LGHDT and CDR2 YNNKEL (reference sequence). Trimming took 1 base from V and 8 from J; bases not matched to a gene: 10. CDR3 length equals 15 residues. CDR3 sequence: CASSQVVGTGDGYTF. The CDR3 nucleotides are TGTGCCAGCAGCCAAGTCGTAGGTACAGGGGACGGCTACACCTTC.

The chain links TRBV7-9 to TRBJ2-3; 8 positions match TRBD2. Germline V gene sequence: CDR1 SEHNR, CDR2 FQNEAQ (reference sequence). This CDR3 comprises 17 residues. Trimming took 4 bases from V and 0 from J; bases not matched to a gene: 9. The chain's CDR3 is CASSSPGTSRSTDTQYF. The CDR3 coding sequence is TGTGCCAGCAGCTCACCCGGGACTAGTCGAAGCACAGATACGCAGTATTTT.

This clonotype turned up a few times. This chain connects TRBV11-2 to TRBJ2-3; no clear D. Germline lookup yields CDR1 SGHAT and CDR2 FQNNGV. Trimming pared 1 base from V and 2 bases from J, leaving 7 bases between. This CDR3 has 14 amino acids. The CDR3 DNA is TGTGCCAGCAGCTTAGCGGTAGTCACAGATACGCAGTATTTT. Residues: CASSLAVVTDTQYF.

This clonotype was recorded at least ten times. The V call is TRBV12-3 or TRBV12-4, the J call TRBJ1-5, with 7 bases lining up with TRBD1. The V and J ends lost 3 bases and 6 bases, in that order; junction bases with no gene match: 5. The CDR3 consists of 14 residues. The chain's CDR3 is CASSFKGGSQPQHF. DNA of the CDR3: TGTGCCAGCAGTTTTAAAGGGGGCAGTCAGCCCCAGCATTTT.

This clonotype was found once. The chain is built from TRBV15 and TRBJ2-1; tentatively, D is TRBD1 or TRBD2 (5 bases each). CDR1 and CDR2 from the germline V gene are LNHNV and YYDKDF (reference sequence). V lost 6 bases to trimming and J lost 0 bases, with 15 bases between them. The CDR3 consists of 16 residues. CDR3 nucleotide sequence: TGTGCCACCAGGGACATCGCAGGGAGCTCCTACAATGAGCAGTTCTTC. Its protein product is CATRDIAGSSYNEQFF.

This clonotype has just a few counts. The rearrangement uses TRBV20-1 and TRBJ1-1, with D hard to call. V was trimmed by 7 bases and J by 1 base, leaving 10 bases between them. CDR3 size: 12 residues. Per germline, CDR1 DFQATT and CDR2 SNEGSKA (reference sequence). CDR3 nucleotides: TGCAGTGTTCTGCCAGGGAACACTGAAGCTTTCTTT. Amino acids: CSVLPGNTEAFF.